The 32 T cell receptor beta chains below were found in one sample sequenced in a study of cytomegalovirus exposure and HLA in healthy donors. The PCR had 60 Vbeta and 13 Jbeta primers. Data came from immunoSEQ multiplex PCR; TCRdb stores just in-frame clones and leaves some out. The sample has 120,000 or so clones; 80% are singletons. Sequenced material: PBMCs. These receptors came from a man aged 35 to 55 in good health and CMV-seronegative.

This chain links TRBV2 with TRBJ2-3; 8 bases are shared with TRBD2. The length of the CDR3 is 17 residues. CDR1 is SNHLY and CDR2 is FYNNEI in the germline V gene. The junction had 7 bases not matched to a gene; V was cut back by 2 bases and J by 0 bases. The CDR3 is CASSERIAGLSTDTQYF. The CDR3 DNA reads TGTGCCAGCAGTGAAAGGATAGCGGGGCTTAGCACAGATACGCAGTATTTT.

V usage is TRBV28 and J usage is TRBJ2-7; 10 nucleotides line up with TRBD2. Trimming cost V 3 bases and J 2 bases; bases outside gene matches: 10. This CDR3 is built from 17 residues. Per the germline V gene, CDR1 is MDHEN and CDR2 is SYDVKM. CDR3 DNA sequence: TGTGCCAGCAGTTTTCAGGGGTTAACTAGCGGGACCTACGAGCAGTACTTC. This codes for CASSFQGLTSGTYEQYF.

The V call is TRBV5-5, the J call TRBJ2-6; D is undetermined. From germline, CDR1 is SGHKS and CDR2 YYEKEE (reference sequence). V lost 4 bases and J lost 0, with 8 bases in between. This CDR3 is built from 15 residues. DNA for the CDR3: TGTGCCAGCAGCACCAGTCTCTCTGGGGCCAACGTCCTGACTTTC. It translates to CASSTSLSGANVLTF.

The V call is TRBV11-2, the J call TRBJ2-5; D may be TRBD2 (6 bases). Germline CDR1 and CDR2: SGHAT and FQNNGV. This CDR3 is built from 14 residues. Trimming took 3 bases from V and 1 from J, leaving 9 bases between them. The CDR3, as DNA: TGTGCCAGCAGCTTTAGCGGCTCCCAAGAGACCCAGTACTTC. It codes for CASSFSGSQETQYF.

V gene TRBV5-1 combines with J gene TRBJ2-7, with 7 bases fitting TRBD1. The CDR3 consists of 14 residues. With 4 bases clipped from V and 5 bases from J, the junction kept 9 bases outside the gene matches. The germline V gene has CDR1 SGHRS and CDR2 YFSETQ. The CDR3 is CASSPRQGFDEQYF. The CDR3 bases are TGCGCCAGCAGCCCAAGACAGGGTTTCGACGAGCAGTACTTC.

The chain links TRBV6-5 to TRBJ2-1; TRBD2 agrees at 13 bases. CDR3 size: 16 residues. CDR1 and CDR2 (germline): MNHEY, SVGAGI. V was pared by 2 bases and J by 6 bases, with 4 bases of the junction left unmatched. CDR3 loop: CASSYRLAGGVNEQFF. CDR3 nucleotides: TGTGCCAGCAGTTACCGACTAGCGGGGGGAGTCAATGAGCAGTTCTTC.

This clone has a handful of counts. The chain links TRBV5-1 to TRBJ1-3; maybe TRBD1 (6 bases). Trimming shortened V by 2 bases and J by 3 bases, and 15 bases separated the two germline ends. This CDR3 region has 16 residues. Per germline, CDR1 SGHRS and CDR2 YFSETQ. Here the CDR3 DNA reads TGCGCCAGCAGCTTAACAGGGAGCAGGTTTGGAAACACCATATATTTT. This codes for CASSLTGSRFGNTIYF.

In DNA form, the CDR3 reads TGTGCCAGCAGTACCCTGGCGGGGACTGAAGCTTTCTTT. Protein sequence: CASSTLAGTEAFF. The V gene is TRBV6-5, the J gene TRBJ1-1; no reliable D call. With 5 bases removed from V and 5 bases from J, the gap between germline ends came to 12 bases. This CDR3 has 13 amino acids. Germline V CDR1 and CDR2: MNHEY, SVGAGI.

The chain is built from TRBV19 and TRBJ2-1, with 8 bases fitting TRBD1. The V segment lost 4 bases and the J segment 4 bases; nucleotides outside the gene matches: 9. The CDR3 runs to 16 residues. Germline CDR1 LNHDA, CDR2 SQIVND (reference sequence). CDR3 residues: CASSTLNRGWYNEQFF. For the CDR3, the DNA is TGTGCCAGTAGTACCCTCAACAGGGGGTGGTACAATGAGCAGTTCTTC.

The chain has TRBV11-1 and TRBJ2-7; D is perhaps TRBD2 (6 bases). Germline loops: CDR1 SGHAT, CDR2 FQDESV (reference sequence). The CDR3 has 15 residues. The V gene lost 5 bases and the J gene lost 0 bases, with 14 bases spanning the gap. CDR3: CASSPGIGSSYEQYF. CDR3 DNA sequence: TGTGCCAGCAGCCCGGGGATCGGGAGCTCCTACGAGCAGTACTTC.

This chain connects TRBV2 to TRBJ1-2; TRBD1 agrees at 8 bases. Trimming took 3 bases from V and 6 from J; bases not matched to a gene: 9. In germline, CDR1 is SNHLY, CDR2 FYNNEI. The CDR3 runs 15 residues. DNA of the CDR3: TGTGCCAGCAGTGACACCAGGGGGCATCGGAATGGCTACACCTTC. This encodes CASSDTRGHRNGYTF.

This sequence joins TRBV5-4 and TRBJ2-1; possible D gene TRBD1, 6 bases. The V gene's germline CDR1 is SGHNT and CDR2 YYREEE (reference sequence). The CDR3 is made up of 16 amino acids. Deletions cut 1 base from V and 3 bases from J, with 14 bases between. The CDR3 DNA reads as TGTGCCAGCAGCTTGACATCCGGGACAAACTACAATGAGCAGTTCTTC. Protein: CASSLTSGTNYNEQFF. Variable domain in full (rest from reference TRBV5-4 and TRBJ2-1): ETGVTQSPTHLIKTRGQQVTLRCSSQSGHNTVSWYQQALGQGPQFIFQYYREEENGRGNFPPRFSGLQFPNYSSELNVNALELDDSALYLCASSLTSGTNYNEQFFGPGTRLTVL.

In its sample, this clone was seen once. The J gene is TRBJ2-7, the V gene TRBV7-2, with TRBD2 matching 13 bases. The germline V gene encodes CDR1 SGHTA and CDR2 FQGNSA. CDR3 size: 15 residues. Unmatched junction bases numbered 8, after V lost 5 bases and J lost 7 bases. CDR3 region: CASSQELAGGQEQYF. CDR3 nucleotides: TGTGCCAGCAGCCAAGAACTAGCGGGAGGGCAGGAGCAGTACTTC. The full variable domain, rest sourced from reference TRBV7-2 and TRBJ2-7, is GAGVSQSPSNKVTEKGKDVELRCDPISGHTALYWYRQSLGQGLEFLIYFQGNSAPDKSGLPSDRFSAERTGGSVSTLTIQRTQQEDSAVYLCASSQELAGGQEQYFGPGTRLTVT.

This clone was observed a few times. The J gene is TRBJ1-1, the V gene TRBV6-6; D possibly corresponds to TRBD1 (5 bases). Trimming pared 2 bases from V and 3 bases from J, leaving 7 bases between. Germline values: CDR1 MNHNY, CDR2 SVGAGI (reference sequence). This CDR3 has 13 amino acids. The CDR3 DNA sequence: TGTGCCAGCAGTTACCAAGGGGACACTGAAGCTTTCTTT. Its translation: CASSYQGDTEAFF.

For the CDR3, the DNA is TGTGCCAGCAGTGAAGTTCCGAACTATGGCTACACCTTC. It encodes CASSEVPNYGYTF. This chain connects TRBV2 to TRBJ1-2; unclear D gene. V lost 1 base and J lost 2, with 5 bases in between. The CDR3 totals 13 residues. Looked up from germline, CDR1 is SNHLY and CDR2 is FYNNEI.

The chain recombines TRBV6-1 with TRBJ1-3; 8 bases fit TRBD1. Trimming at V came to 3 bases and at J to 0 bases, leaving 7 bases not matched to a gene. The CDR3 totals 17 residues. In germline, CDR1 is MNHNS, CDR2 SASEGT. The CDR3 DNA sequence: TGTGCCAGCAGTGAGCAACAGGGGGATTACTCTGGAAACACCATATATTTT. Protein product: CASSEQQGDYSGNTIYF.

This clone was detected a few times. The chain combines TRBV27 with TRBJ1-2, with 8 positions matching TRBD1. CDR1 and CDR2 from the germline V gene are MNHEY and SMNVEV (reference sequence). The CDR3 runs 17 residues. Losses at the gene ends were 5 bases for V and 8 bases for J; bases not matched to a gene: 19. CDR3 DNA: TGTGCCAGCAGTCTGAATCCACAGGGGGGACGTCAGTACGGCTACACCTTC. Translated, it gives CASSLNPQGGRQYGYTF.

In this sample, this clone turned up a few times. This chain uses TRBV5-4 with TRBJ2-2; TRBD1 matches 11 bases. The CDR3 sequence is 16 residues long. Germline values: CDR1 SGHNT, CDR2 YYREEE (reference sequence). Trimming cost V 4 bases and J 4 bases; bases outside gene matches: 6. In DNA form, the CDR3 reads TGTGCCAGCAGCCAGGGGACAGGGGGTGTCACCGGGGAGCTGTTTTTT. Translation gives CASSQGTGGVTGELFF.

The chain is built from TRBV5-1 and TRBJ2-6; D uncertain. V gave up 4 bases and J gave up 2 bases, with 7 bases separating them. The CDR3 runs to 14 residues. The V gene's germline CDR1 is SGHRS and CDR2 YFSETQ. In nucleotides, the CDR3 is TGCGCCAGCAGCGAGGAAGCTGGGGCCAACGTCCTGACTTTC. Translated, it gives CASSEEAGANVLTF.

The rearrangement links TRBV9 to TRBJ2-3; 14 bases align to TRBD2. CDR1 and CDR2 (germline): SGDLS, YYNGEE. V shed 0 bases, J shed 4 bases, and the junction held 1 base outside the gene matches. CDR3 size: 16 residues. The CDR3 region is CASSVEGLAGADTQYF. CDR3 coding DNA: TGTGCCAGCAGCGTAGAGGGACTAGCGGGAGCAGATACGCAGTATTTT.

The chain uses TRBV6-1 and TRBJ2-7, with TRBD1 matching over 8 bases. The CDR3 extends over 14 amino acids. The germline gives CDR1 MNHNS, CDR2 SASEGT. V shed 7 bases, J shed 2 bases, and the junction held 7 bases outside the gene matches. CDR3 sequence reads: CASTETGDTYEQYF. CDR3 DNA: TGTGCCAGCACCGAGACAGGGGACACCTACGAGCAGTACTTC.

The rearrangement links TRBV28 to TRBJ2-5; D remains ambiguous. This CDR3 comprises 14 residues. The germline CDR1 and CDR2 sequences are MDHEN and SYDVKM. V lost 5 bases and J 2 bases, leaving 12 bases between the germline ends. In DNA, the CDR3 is TGTGCCAGCAGTCCCCCAGCGAAACAAGAGACCCAGTACTTC. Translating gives CASSPPAKQETQYF.

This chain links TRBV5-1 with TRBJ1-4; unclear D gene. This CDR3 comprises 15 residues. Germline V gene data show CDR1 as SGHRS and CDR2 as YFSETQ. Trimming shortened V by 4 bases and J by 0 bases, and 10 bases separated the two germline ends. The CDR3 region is CASSSGGATNEKLFF. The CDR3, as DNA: TGCGCCAGCAGCAGCGGCGGTGCAACTAATGAAAAACTGTTTTTT.

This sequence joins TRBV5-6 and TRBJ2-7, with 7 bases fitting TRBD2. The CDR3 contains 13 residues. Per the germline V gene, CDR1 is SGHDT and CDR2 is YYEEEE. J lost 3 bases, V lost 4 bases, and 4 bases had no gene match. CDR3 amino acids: CASSRTRGYEQYF. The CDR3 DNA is TGTGCCAGCAGCCGGACTAGGGGCTACGAGCAGTACTTC.

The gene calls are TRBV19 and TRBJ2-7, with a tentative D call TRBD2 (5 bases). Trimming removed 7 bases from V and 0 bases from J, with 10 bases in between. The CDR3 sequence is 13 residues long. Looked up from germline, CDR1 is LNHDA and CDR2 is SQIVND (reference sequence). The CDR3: CASKDSRSYEQYF. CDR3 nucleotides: TGTGCCAGTAAGGACTCTCGCTCCTACGAGCAGTACTTC.

The CDR3 loop is CASSLGQAGEKLFF. The CDR3 DNA follows: TGTGCCAGCAGCTTAGGACAGGCTGGGGAAAAACTGTTTTTT. V usage is TRBV7-8 and J usage is TRBJ1-4; TRBD1 is a possible D gene (6 bases). The CDR3 sequence is 14 residues long. Germline V gene data show CDR1 as SGHVS and CDR2 as FQNEAQ. V was pared by 1 base and J by 8 bases, with 11 bases between. The full variable domain, completed using reference TRBV7-8 and TRBJ1-4, is GAGVSQSPRYKVAKRGQDVALRCDPISGHVSLFWYQQALGQGPEFLTYFQNEAQLDKSGLPSDRFFAERPEGSVSTLKIQRTQQEDSAVYLCASSLGQAGEKLFFGSGTQLSVL.

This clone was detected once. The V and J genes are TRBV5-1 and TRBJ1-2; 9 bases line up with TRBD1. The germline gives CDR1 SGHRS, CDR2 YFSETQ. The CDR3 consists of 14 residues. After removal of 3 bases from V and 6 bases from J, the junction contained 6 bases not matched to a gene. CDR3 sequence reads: CASSSTTGGNGYTF. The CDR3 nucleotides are TGCGCCAGCAGCTCTACGACAGGGGGGAATGGCTACACCTTC.

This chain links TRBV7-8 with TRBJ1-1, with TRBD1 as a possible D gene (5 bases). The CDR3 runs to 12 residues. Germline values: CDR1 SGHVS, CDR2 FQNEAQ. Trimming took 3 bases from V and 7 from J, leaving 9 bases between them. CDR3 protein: CASSFYQGEAFF. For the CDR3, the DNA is TGTGCCAGCAGCTTTTACCAGGGTGAAGCTTTCTTT.

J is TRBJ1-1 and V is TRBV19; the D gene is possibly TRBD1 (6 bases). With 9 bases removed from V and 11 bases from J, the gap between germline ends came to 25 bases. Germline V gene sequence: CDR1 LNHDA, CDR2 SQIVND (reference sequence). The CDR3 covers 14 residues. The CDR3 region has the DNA TGTGCCAGCCGATCAGAGGGGCAGGGGAAGGTTGCTTTCTTT. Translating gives CASRSEGQGKVAFF.

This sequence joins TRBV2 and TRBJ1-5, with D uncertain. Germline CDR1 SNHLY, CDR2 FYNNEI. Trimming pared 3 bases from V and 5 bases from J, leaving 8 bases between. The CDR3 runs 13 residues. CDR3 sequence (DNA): TGTGCCAGCAGTGATGGCCCTTATCAGCCCCAGCATTTT. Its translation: CASSDGPYQPQHF.

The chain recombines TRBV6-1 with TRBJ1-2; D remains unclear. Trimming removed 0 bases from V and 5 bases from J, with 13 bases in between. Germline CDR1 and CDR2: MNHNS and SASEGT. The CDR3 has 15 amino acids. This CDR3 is CASSEAAGLQYGYTF. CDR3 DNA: TGTGCCAGCAGTGAAGCCGCCGGACTGCAGTATGGCTACACCTTC.

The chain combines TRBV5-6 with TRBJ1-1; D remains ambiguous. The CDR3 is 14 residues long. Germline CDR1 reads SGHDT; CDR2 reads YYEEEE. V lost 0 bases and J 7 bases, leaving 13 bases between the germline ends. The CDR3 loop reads CASSLGLTRGEAFF. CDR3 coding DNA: TGTGCCAGCAGCTTGGGCCTAACCCGAGGTGAAGCTTTCTTT.